A selection of T cell receptor beta chains follows, all from one sample in a study of blood T cell repertoires in COVID-19. The data were produced by immunoSEQ multiplex PCR, yet TCRdb's version contains in-frame clones alone and is incomplete. The table records around 220,000 clones, around nine tenths of them present only once. Sequenced material: peripheral blood. These receptors were obtained from a woman between 35 and 50 years old who had recovered from COVID-19. The CDR3 runs from the conserved cysteine through the conserved F or W. Fields, in order: D gene, V gene, clone size, J gene, CDR3 DNA, CDR3 protein. A D gene is named only where the DNA matches it firmly. A clone size is listed for some rows: how often the clone was seen (once, few, many), or a class if it is expanded.

-	TRBV6-6	once	TRBJ2-7	TGTGCCAGCAGTTACAAATCCCCGGGGTCCTACGAGCAGTACTTC	CASSYKSPGSYEQYF
TRBD2	TRBV5-1	-	TRBJ2-7	TGCGCCAGCAGCGTCTCTAGCGGGCCCTACGAGCAGTACTTC	CASSVSSGPYEQYF
-	TRBV5-8	-	TRBJ2-5	TGTGCCAGCAGCCGGAAGACTGTCGTTCAGACCCAGTACTTC	CASSRKTVVQTQYF
TRBD1	TRBV7-2	-	TRBJ2-7	TGTGCCAGCAGCCCCAGACAGGGAACCGTCTACGAGCAGTACTTC	CASSPRQGTVYEQYF
-	TRBV6-4	-	TRBJ1-4	TGTGCCAGCAGTAGGGAGATTAATGAAAAACTGTTTTTT	CASSREINEKLFF
-	TRBV13	-	TRBJ2-2	TGTGCCAGCAGCTTAGGCCTGAACAGGAGGGGCTCCGGGGAGCTGTTTTTT	CASSLGLNRRGSGELFF
TRBD2	TRBV7-2	-	TRBJ2-5	TGTGCCAGCAGCTTCAGCGGGGGGGTGGAGACCCAGTACTTC	CASSFSGGVETQYF
-	TRBV4-3	-	TRBJ2-1	TGCGCCAGCAGCCAGGGGGGTAATGAGCAGTTCTTC	CASSQGGNEQFF
TRBD1	TRBV7-9	-	TRBJ2-5	TGTGCCAGCAGCTCTTCTAAGAACAGGGGACCGGAAAGGGAGACCCAGTACTTC	CASSSSKNRGPERETQYF
TRBD2	TRBV5-1	-	TRBJ2-7	TGCGCCAGCAGCTTTGCGGGGGGTACCTACGAGCAGTACTTC	CASSFAGGTYEQYF
-	TRBV9	-	TRBJ2-2	TGTGCCAGCAGCGTAGCGGTTTACACCGGGGAGCTGTTTTTT	CASSVAVYTGELFF
TRBD1	TRBV5-4	-	TRBJ1-2	TGTGCCAGCAGCCAGCCCATGACAGGGGGCTTAGGCTACACCTTC	CASSQPMTGGLGYTF
TRBD1	TRBV6-5	-	TRBJ1-2	TGTGCCAGTGGGAACGGACAGGACCTACTCTATGGCTACACCTTC	CASGNGQDLLYGYTF
TRBD1	TRBV11-2	-	TRBJ2-7	TGTGCCAGCAGCCTTAACCGGGGGACAGGGGCCAGCTCCTACGAGCAGTACTTC	CASSLNRGTGASSYEQYF
-	TRBV7-6	-	TRBJ1-2	TGTGCCAGCAGCTTACTCGACACAACCTATGGCTACACCTTC	CASSLLDTTYGYTF
-	TRBV2	-	TRBJ1-6	TGTGCCAGCAGTCGGGAGAGCTCCTATAATTCACCCCTCCACTTT	CASSRESSYNSPLHF
TRBD1	TRBV11-3	-	TRBJ1-1	TGTGCCAGCAAAGCCCCGGGACAGGGGGCAAACACTGAAGCTTTCTTT	CASKAPGQGANTEAFF
-	TRBV7-2	-	TRBJ2-7	TGTGCCAGCAGCATATCCGCCGGGATTTCCTACGAGCAGTACTTC	CASSISAGISYEQYF
-	TRBV19	once	TRBJ1-2	TGTGCCAGTAGTATAGAAGGCGGAGAAGGCTATGGCTACACCTTC	CASSIEGGEGYGYTF
TRBD2	TRBV4-3	once	TRBJ2-7	TGCGCCAGCAGTCGGACTAGCGGGTCCTACGAGCAGTACTTC	CASSRTSGSYEQYF
TRBD1	TRBV9	once	TRBJ2-5	TGTGCCAGCAGCGCTAATTCCGGGACAGGGGGCCTCCAAGAGACCCAGTACTTC	CASSANSGTGGLQETQYF
TRBD1	TRBV11-3	-	TRBJ2-2	TGTGCCAGCAGCTTAGTGACAGGGGCCTTCACCGGGGAGCTGTTTTTT	CASSLVTGAFTGELFF
TRBD1	TRBV9	-	TRBJ1-5	TGTGCCAGCAGCTCCCGACAGGGAGGTAGGAATAGCAATCAGCCCCAGCATTTT	CASSSRQGGRNSNQPQHF
TRBD1	TRBV19	-	TRBJ2-7	TGTGCCAGTAGTCCCACCCGGACAGGGATGGGCGAGCAGTACTTC	CASSPTRTGMGEQYF
-	TRBV28	many	TRBJ1-3	TGTGCCAGCAGCTCACAGGGTACCTCTGGAAACACCATATATTTT	CASSSQGTSGNTIYF
-	TRBV7-2	-	TRBJ2-3	TGTGCCAGCAGCTTAGGAATCTCCGGGCAGGGCCTCGGGACGCAGTATTTT	CASSLGISGQGLGTQYF
-	TRBV11-2	-	TRBJ2-2	TGTGCCAGCAGCCACGGAGGGACCACCGGGGAGCTGTTTTTT	CASSHGGTTGELFF
TRBD1	TRBV19	-	TRBJ2-7	TGTGCCAGTAGTCACGACGGCGGACAGGGGACCTACGAGCAGTACTTC	CASSHDGGQGTYEQYF
-	TRBV27	-	TRBJ2-5	TGTGCCAGCAGTTTCTCCGCGCCCGGGGAGACCCAGTACTTC	CASSFSAPGETQYF
TRBD2	TRBV4-3	-	TRBJ2-3	TGCGCCAGCAGCCAAGATCGCGGGGTTGCTAGCGGATCCACAGATACGCAGTATTTT	CASSQDRGVASGSTDTQYF
-	TRBV7-3	-	TRBJ2-1	TGTGCCAGCAGCTTAGGACTAATGACTAGTGGGGTGTTCTTC	CASSLGLMTSGVFF
TRBD1	TRBV9	-	TRBJ2-6	TGTGCCAGCAGCGTAGGGTCCCCAGGGGGCGGTTTTGGGGCCAACGTCCTGACTTTC	CASSVGSPGGGFGANVLTF
TRBD2	TRBV5-4	-	TRBJ2-1	TGTGCCAGCAGCCAAAATAGCGGGGGGGCAAAAAATGAGCAGTTCTTC	CASSQNSGGAKNEQFF
TRBD1	TRBV28	-	TRBJ1-3	TGTGCCAGCAGGGGGGCACCGGGGGACAGGGGCTCTAGCTCTGGAAACACCATATATTTT	CASRGAPGDRGSSSGNTIYF